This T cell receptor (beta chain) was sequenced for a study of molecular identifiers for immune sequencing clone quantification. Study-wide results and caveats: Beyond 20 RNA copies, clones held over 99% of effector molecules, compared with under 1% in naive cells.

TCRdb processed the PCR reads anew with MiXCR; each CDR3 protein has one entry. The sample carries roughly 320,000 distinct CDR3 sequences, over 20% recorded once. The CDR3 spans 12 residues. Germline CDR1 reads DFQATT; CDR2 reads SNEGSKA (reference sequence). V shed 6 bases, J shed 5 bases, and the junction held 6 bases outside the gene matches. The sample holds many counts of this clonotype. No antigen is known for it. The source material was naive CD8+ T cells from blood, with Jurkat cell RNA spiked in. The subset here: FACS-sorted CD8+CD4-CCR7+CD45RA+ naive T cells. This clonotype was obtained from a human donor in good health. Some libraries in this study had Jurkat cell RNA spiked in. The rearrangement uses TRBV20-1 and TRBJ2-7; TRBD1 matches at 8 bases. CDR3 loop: CSARQGNDEQYF. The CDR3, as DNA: TGCAGTGCAAGACAGGGGAACGACGAGCAGTACTTC.